This T cell receptor (beta chain) was identified in a study of OX40 agonist ivuxolimab in advanced cancers. Clones were sequenced by immunoSEQ multiplex PCR, and TCRdb holds only the in-frame ones, with some missing. This table has under 85,000 clones, about 93% appearing once. Any history of autoimmune disease or systemic immunosuppression disqualified patients. V gave up 4 bases and J gave up 5 bases, with 5 bases separating them. Germline CDR1 and CDR2: SNHLY and FYNNEI. The CDR3 covers 11 residues. Source: CD4+ or CD8+ T cells sorted from blood, taken in a trial of the OX40 agonist ivuxolimab. This TCR was sampled from an adult with an advanced solid tumor such as melanoma, head and neck, liver or kidney cancer. The chain joins TRBV2 to TRBJ1-2; D is ambiguous. The CDR3 DNA sequence: TGTGCCAGCAGTGCTCGGTATGGCTACACCTTC. This sequence encodes CASSARYGYTF. Full variable domain (rest looked up from reference TRBV2 and TRBJ1-2): EPEVTQTPSHQVTQMGQEVILRCVPISNHLYFYWYRQILGQKVEFLVSFYNNEISEKSEIFDDQFSVERPDGSNFTLKIRSTKLEDSAMYFCASSARYGYTFGSGTRLTVV.